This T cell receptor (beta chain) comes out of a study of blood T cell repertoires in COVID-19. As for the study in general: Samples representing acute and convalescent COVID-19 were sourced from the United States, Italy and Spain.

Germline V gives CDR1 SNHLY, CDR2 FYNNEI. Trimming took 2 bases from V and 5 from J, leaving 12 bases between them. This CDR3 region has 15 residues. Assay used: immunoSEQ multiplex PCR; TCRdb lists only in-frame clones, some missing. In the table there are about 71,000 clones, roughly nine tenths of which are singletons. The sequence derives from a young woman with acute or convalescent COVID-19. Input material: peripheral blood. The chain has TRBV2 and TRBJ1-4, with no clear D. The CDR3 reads CASSELAGTNEKLFF. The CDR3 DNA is TGTGCCAGCAGTGAACTAGCGGGTACCAATGAAAAACTGTTTTTT.